The rows below give T cell receptor beta chains drawn from one sample of a study of T cells in Graves' hyperthyroidism and ophthalmopathy. TCRdb fed the multiplex PCR reads into MiXCR, producing one record per CDR3 protein. The data contain 490,000 or so distinct CDR3 sequences, 46% of them seen just once; the ten biggest clones take up about two fifths. Sequences were obtained from peripheral blood or thyroid tissue (not recorded which). The receptors shown here come from an adult woman with Graves' disease, either hyperthyroidism or ophthalmopathy (not recorded which). Both conserved end residues are part of each CDR3. A D gene is named only where the DNA matches it firmly. For some rows the clone size is stated as once, few or many, or as a class when expanded; others skip it.

>TRBJ2-1|TRBV7-9|.|TRBD2
CASSSTSGREDEQFF
TGTGCCAGCAGCTCAACCAGCGGGAGAGAAGATGAGCAGTTCTTC
>TRBJ1-6|TRBV5-1|few|.
CASSLDRYNSPLHF
TGCGCCAGCAGCTTGGACAGATATAATTCACCCCTCCACTTT
>TRBJ2-7|TRBV29-1|.|.
CSVGTTGLNEQYF
TGCAGCGTTGGGACGACAGGTTTGAATGAGCAGTACTTC
>TRBJ1-2|TRBV20-1|.|.
CSARDLLGPTQGYTF
TGCAGTGCTAGAGATCTCCTCGGGCCCACCCAGGGCTACACCTTC
>TRBJ1-1|TRBV2|many|.
CASISGPTEAFF
TGTGCCAGCATTTCAGGGCCCACTGAAGCTTTCTTT
>TRBJ1-2|TRBV7-2|.|TRBD1
CASGTGTRGYTF
TGTGCCAGCGGGACAGGGACGCGTGGCTACACCTTC
>TRBJ2-5|TRBV5-4|.|TRBD2
CASSLVLAGVYETQYF
TGTGCCAGCAGCTTGGTACTAGCGGGAGTGTATGAGACCCAGTACTTC
>TRBJ2-5|TRBV6-2/TRBV6-3|many|TRBD2
CASSYRGGNQETQYF
TGTGCCAGCAGTTACCGCGGGGGGAACCAAGAGACCCAGTACTTC
>TRBJ1-1|TRBV7-9|many|.
CASSSGRGTKNTEAFF
TGTGCCAGCAGCTCCGGGCGGGGGACTAAGAACACTGAAGCTTTCTTT
>TRBJ2-7|TRBV7-2|.|.
CASTSRGLSSYEQYF
TGTGCCAGCACCTCTCGGGGCCTAAGCTCCTACGAGCAGTACTTC
>TRBJ2-1|TRBV10-3|.|.
CAIRGPTSPIETYNEQFF
TGTGCCATCAGGGGACCCACATCCCCCATAGAAACCTACAATGAGCAGTTCTTC
>TRBJ2-6|TRBV9|.|.
CASSEGDTSGANVLTF
TGTGCCAGCAGCGAGGGGGACACCTCTGGGGCCAACGTCCTGACTTTC
>TRBJ2-7|TRBV29-1|.|.
CSFLGPTYEQYF
TGCAGCTTTTTGGGGCCAACCTACGAGCAGTACTTC
>TRBJ1-5|TRBV30|once|.
CAWSLMGGPNQPQHF
TGTGCCTGGAGTCTAATGGGGGGTCCCAATCAGCCCCAGCATTTT
>TRBJ1-1|TRBV7-9|few|.
CASSFPHLTEAFF
TGTGCCAGCAGCTTCCCCCACTTAACTGAAGCTTTCTTT
>TRBJ1-6|TRBV20-1|.|.
CSAYPSTANSPLHF
TGCAGTGCTTATCCGAGTACAGCCAATTCACCCCTCCACTTT
>TRBJ1-2|TRBV2|.|.
CASGANYGYTF
TGTGCCAGCGGAGCTAACTATGGCTACACCTTC
>TRBJ1-2|TRBV10-3|.|.
CAIRIPTSDGYTF
TGTGCCATCAGGATCCCTACTTCCGATGGCTACACCTTC
>TRBJ2-7|TRBV20-1|.|.
CSAGTYSSYEQYF
TGCAGTGCCGGGACTTACAGCTCCTACGAGCAGTACTTC
>TRBJ2-1|TRBV29-1|.|TRBD1
CSAHDRGWNEQFF
TGCAGCGCCCACGACAGGGGATGGAATGAGCAGTTCTTC
>TRBJ2-6|TRBV2|.|.
CASKRDLGTGANVLTF
TGTGCCAGCAAACGGGATCTTGGCACTGGGGCCAACGTCCTGACTTTC
>TRBJ1-1|TRBV7-9|few|.
CASSSGPPGERRAFF
TGTGCCAGCAGCTCCGGTCCTCCCGGGGAGAGGAGAGCTTTCTTT
>TRBJ2-7|TRBV29-1|.|.
CSVGLAGDYEQYF
TGCAGCGTTGGTCTTGCCGGAGACTACGAGCAGTACTTC
>TRBJ1-6|TRBV25-1|few|.
CASRKGQGSPLHF
TGTGCCAGCAGGAAGGGGCAGGGGTCACCCCTCCACTTT
>TRBJ1-1|TRBV20-1|many|.
CSARLGTNTEAFF
TGCAGTGCTAGGCTCGGCACAAACACTGAAGCTTTCTTT
>TRBJ1-1|TRBV5-1|few|TRBD1
CASQTGGHTEAFF
TGCGCCAGTCAGACAGGGGGCCACACTGAAGCTTTCTTT
>TRBJ2-7|TRBV6-5|.|.
CASSPAGGSYEQYF
TGTGCCAGCAGCCCTGCCGGTGGGTCCTACGAGCAGTACTTC
>TRBJ2-2|TRBV12-3/TRBV12-4|many|.
CASTIGGRFTGELFF
TGTGCCAGCACTATAGGGGGACGGTTCACCGGGGAGCTGTTTTTT
>TRBJ1-5|TRBV10-2|medium-sized|.
CASSESNRVQPQHF
TGCGCCAGCAGTGAGTCGAACAGGGTTCAGCCCCAGCATTTT
>TRBJ2-5|TRBV20-1|few|TRBD2
CSAREDGRLLETQYF
TGCAGTGCTAGAGAGGACGGGAGGCTTCTCGAGACCCAGTACTTC
>TRBJ2-1|TRBV20-1|.|TRBD2
CSARSGTRGAGEQFF
TGCAGTGCTAGATCCGGGACTAGGGGCGCCGGGGAGCAGTTCTTC
>TRBJ1-2|TRBV10-2|.|TRBD1
CASSPGQARYGYTF
TGCGCCAGCAGCCCGGGACAGGCGAGATATGGCTACACCTTC
>TRBJ1-3|TRBV5-8|many|.
CASSRGGQAGDTIYF
TGTGCCAGCAGCCGGGGAGGACAAGCAGGGGACACCATATATTTT
>TRBJ1-5|TRBV6-5|many|.
CASSQSDRGNYQPQHF
TGTGCCAGCAGTCAATCGGACAGAGGCAACTATCAGCCCCAGCATTTT
>TRBJ1-2|TRBV10-3|.|TRBD1
CAIRGGSGYGYTF
TGTGCCATCAGAGGGGGCTCGGGCTATGGCTACACCTTC
>TRBJ2-5|TRBV29-1|many|.
CSVAEGGETQYF
TGCAGCGTTGCCGAGGGAGGAGAGACCCAGTACTTC
>TRBJ1-2|TRBV20-1|.|.
CSARDRTDFIQGYTF
TGCAGTGCTAGAGATAGGACCGACTTTATACAAGGCTACACCTTC
>TRBJ2-7|TRBV6-6|few|TRBD1
CASSPLGQGFNEQYF
TGTGCCAGCAGTCCCCTCGGACAGGGGTTCAACGAGCAGTACTTC
>TRBJ1-2|TRBV6-2/TRBV6-3|many|.
CASTQARFGYTF
TGTGCCAGCACCCAGGCCAGATTCGGCTACACCTTC
>TRBJ2-5|TRBV7-9|.|TRBD2
CAGSPGLAGAETQYF
TGTGCCGGCAGCCCCGGACTAGCGGGGGCGGAGACCCAGTACTTC
>TRBJ1-6|TRBV2|.|.
CASSAHGGDPGSPLHF
TGTGCCAGCAGTGCCCATGGCGGAGACCCGGGATCACCCCTCCACTTT
>TRBJ2-7|TRBV7-2|few|.
CASSLVERYF
TGTGCCAGCAGCTTAGTCGAGCGGTACTTC
>TRBJ2-5|TRBV5-6|.|.
CASSLRNGETQYF
TGTGCCAGCAGCTTGCGTAATGGGGAGACCCAGTACTTC
>TRBJ2-2|TRBV29-1|.|.
CSGTLAESNTGELFF
TGCAGCGGGACGTTAGCGGAGTCGAACACCGGGGAGCTGTTTTTT
>TRBJ2-7|TRBV20-1|few|.
CSARGLEEYEQYF
TGCAGTGCTAGAGGATTGGAAGAATACGAGCAGTACTTC
>TRBJ1-5|TRBV15|many|.
CATSRDQFGVSNQPQHF
TGTGCCACCAGCAGAGATCAGTTTGGTGTTAGCAATCAGCCCCAGCATTTT
>TRBJ2-2|TRBV19|few|TRBD2
CASSGLADTGELFF
TGTGCCAGTAGTGGGCTAGCGGACACCGGGGAGCTGTTTTTT
>TRBJ2-2|TRBV9|many|.
CASSVGPTGELFF
TGTGCCAGCAGCGTAGGTCCCACCGGGGAGCTGTTTTTT